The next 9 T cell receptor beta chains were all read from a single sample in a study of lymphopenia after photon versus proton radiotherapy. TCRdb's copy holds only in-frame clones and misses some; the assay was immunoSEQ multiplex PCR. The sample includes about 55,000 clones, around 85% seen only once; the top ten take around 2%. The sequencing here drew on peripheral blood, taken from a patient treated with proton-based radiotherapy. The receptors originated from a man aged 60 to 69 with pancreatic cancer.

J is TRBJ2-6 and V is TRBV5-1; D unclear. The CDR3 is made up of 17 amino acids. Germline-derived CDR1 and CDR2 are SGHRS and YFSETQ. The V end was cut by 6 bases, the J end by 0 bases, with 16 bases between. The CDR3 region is CASTSGILSSGANVLTF. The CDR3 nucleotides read TGCGCCAGCACTTCCGGAATCCTCAGCTCTGGGGCCAACGTCCTGACTTTC.

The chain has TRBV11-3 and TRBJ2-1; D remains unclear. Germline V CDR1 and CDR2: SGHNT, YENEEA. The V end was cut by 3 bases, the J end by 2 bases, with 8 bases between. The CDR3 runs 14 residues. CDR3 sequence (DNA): TGTGCCAGCAGCTTCGACGGAGCCTACAATGAGCAGTTCTTC. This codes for CASSFDGAYNEQFF.

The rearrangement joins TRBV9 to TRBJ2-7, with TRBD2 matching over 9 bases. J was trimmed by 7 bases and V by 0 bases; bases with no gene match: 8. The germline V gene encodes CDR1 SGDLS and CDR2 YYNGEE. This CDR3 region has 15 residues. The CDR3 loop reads CASSVGGSGRGEQYF. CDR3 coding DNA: TGTGCCAGCAGCGTAGGAGGTAGCGGGAGAGGGGAGCAGTACTTC.

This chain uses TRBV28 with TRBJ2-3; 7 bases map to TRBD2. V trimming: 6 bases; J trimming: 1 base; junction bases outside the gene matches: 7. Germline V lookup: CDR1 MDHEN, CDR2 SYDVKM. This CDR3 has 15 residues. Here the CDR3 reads CASSFSGKGTDTQYF. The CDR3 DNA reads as TGTGCCAGCAGCTTCAGCGGGAAAGGCACAGATACGCAGTATTTT.

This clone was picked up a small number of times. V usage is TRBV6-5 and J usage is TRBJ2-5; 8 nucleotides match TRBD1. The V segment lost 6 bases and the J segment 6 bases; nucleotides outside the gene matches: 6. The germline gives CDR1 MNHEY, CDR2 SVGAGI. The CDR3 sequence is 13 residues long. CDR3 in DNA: TGTGCCAGCAGCCCCGACAGGGGACAGACCCAGTACTTC. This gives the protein CASSPDRGQTQYF.

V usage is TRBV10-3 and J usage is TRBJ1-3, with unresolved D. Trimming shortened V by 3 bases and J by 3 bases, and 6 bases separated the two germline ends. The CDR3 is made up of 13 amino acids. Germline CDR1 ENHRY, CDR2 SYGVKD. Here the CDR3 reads CAISDRDGNTIYF. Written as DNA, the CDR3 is TGTGCCATCAGTGATAGGGATGGAAACACCATATATTTT.

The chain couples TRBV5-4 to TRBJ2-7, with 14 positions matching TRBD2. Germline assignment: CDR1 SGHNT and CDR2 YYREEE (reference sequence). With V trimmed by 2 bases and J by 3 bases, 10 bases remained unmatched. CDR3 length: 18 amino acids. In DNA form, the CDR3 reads TGTGCCAGCAGCTTCCGACATGGGACTAGCGGGAGAGACTACGAGCAGTACTTC. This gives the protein CASSFRHGTSGRDYEQYF.

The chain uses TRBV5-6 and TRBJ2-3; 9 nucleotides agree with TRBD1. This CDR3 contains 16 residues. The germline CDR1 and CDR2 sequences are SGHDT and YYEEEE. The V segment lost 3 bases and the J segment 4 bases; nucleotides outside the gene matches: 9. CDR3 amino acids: CASSSPPGQGSDTQYF. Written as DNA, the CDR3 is TGTGCCAGCAGCTCACCGCCGGGACAGGGTTCAGATACGCAGTATTTT.

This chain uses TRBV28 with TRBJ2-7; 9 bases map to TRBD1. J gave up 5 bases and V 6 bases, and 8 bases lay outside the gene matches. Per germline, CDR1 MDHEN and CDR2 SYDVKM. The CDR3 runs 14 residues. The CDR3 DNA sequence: TGTGCCAGCAGCCCGGGACAGGGCTCACACGAGCAGTACTTC. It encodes CASSPGQGSHEQYF.